These 7 T cell receptor beta chains were all obtained from the same sample, sequenced in a study of blood T cells in healthy people across ages. A second PCR, run for about 6 to 11 cycles, used a sample-barcoded 5' primer plus a J-beta primer mix. In TCRdb, the 5' RACE reads were re-called with MiXCR into one record per CDR3 protein. The sample carries 700,000 to 950,000 distinct CDR3 sequences, 35% to 45% recorded once. The material sequenced was blood. The receptors originated from a woman aged 55-70 years in good health.

The chain joins TRBV6-2 or TRBV6-3 to TRBJ1-2; 12 bases fit TRBD1. With 7 bases clipped from V and 7 bases from J, the junction kept 10 bases outside the gene matches. CDR3 size: 15 residues. Germline V gives CDR1 MNHEY, CDR2 SVGEGT. The CDR3 bases are TGTGCCAGCAACCGCCCGGGACAGGGGGCGTCTGGCTACACCTTC. It yields the protein CASNRPGQGASGYTF.

J is TRBJ2-2 and V is TRBV7-2, with TRBD1 matching over 7 bases. This CDR3 spans 14 amino acids. Germline V gene lookup returns CDR1 SGHTA and CDR2 FQGNSA. The ends lost 4 bases at V and 8 bases at J; junction bases unmatched: 7. CDR3 amino acids: CASSSRQGLGELFF. As DNA, the CDR3 is TGTGCCAGCAGCTCTCGACAGGGCCTGGGGGAGCTGTTTTTT.

DNA of the CDR3: TGTGCCACCTTCGGGGTGGACGGCTACACCTTC. Translated, it gives CATFGVDGYTF. The V call is TRBV10-3, the J call TRBJ1-2; no definite D call. Trimming cost V 10 bases and J 8 bases, with 14 bases left between them. CDR3 length equals 11 residues. From germline, CDR1 is ENHRY and CDR2 SYGVKD.

The CDR3 bases are TGCGCTTCCGGACAAACGAGCTCCTACAATGAGCAGTTCTTC. Translation gives CASGQTSSYNEQFF. The chain uses TRBV4-3 and TRBJ2-1, with D maybe TRBD1 (5 bases). The CDR3 runs to 14 residues. Germline V lookup: CDR1 LGHNA, CDR2 YSLEER.

This chain uses TRBV28 with TRBJ1-2; a weak D match, TRBD1 (5 bases). Germline V CDR1 and CDR2: MDHEN, SYDVKM. There are 17 residues in the CDR3. V lost 1 base, J lost 3 bases, and 18 bases lay in between. The CDR3 protein is CASSLSGGGVGDYGYTF. The DNA for the CDR3 is TGTGCCAGCAGTTTATCCGGCGGCGGGGTAGGGGACTATGGCTACACCTTC.

The J gene is TRBJ1-2, the V gene TRBV30; 8 bases are a match to TRBD1. Trimming at V came to 5 bases and at J to 5 bases, leaving 4 bases not matched to a gene. CDR1 GTSNPN and CDR2 SVGIG come from the germline V gene (reference sequence). This CDR3 contains 12 residues. CDR3 nucleotide sequence: TGTGCCTGGTGGACAGGGTTATATGGCTACACCTTC. This sequence encodes CAWWTGLYGYTF.

This clonotype was recorded a few times. The J gene is TRBJ2-5, the V gene TRBV30; the match to TRBD2 covers 10 bases. CDR3 length: 16 amino acids. V shed 0 bases and J 5 bases; nucleotides not matched to a gene: 9. Per germline, CDR1 GTSNPN and CDR2 SVGIG (reference sequence). DNA for the CDR3: TGTGCCTGGAGTGTTAGTAGCGGGGGGACCCGGGAGACCCAGTACTTC. The encoded protein is CAWSVSSGGTRETQYF.